The entry that follows covers one T cell receptor (beta chain) sequence. Per the germline V gene, CDR1 is SGHRS and CDR2 is YFSETQ. V lost 0 bases and J lost 0, with 10 bases in between. This CDR3 region has 16 residues. This sample stems from a study of cytomegalovirus exposure and HLA in healthy donors. The PCR made use of 60 Vbeta and 13 Jbeta primers. Sequencing used immunoSEQ multiplex PCR; TCRdb keeps in-frame clones, though not all of them. The sample holds 180,000 or so clones, around 80% seen once. This clonotype was obtained from a woman aged 55-75 years in good health and CMV-seropositive. The sequencing input was PBMCs. The gene calls are TRBV5-1 and TRBJ2-1; D gene unclear. This CDR3 reads CASSLAERSSYNEQFF. The CDR3 DNA is TGCGCCAGCAGCTTGGCCGAGCGAAGCTCCTACAATGAGCAGTTCTTC.